This is a list of T cell receptor beta chains from one sample in a study of blood T cells in healthy people across ages. TCRdb reanalysed the 5' RACE reads using MiXCR and keeps one entry per CDR3 protein. The table shows fewer than 2,000,000 distinct CDR3 sequences, with 35% to 50% occurring only once. Sequencing used blood. These receptors were collected from a human donor in good health. CDR3s include the opening cysteine and the closing phenylalanine or tryptophan. D genes are given only for firm matches. Size tells how often a clone was seen (once, few, many) or the class of an expanded clone, and some rows leave it out.

J gene | D gene | V gene | clone size | CDR3 protein
TRBJ2-7 | . | TRBV5-5 | few | CASIDSYEQYF
TRBJ2-3 | . | TRBV5-1 | few | CASSLTPGQGRYTQYF
TRBJ1-2 | . | TRBV2 | . | CASSVARVANYGYTF
TRBJ2-1 | TRBD1 | TRBV4-1 | few | CASSLTGTGGKNEQFF
TRBJ2-7 | . | TRBV20-1 | many | CSASRGYEQYF
TRBJ2-7 | TRBD2 | TRBV7-8 | . | CASSRNPGGGEQYF
TRBJ2-7 | TRBD2 | TRBV15 | . | CATSRRDYSSYEQYF
TRBJ1-2 | TRBD1 | TRBV4-1 | few | CASSQEGTGGGLNYGYTF
TRBJ2-1 | TRBD2 | TRBV12-3/TRBV12-4 | few | CASSIIAGDEQFF
TRBJ2-7 | . | TRBV10-3 | once | CAISERRQGGSGEQYF
TRBJ1-1 | . | TRBV12-3/TRBV12-4 | . | CASSPVPTEAFF
TRBJ2-7 | . | TRBV7-2 | . | CASSFSQGSYEQYF
TRBJ1-1 | . | TRBV6-5 | . | CASSYGFGGQEAFF
TRBJ1-6 | . | TRBV11-1 | few | CASSTDRNSPLHF
TRBJ1-2 | . | TRBV25-1 | . | CAGSDGVGYGYTF
TRBJ1-4 | . | TRBV6-2/TRBV6-3 | few | CASSYRAREKLFF
TRBJ2-3 | TRBD2 | TRBV4-3 | . | CASSQVTSGGYQLVAPTDTQYF
TRBJ2-1 | TRBD2 | TRBV4-3 | . | CASSQELAGGLLF
TRBJ1-2 | . | TRBV20-1 | . | CSARLNGAANYGYTF
TRBJ2-3 | . | TRBV29-1 | . | CSATGQRTDTQYF
TRBJ1-2 | TRBD1 | TRBV29-1 | few | CSGGGQSYGYTF
TRBJ1-5 | . | TRBV27 | . | CASSSKGPFGQPQHF
TRBJ1-4 | TRBD1 | TRBV2 | once | CASSRGGNGEKLFF
TRBJ2-7 | . | TRBV4-1 | . | CVSSQEQTYEQYF
TRBJ2-6 | TRBD1 | TRBV15 | . | CATSRDKETGSGANVLTF
TRBJ1-1 | . | TRBV6-2/TRBV6-3 | few | CASSYNVNTEAFF
TRBJ1-2 | . | TRBV29-1 | few | CSADPSGYTF
. | . | TRBV5-6 | . | CASSRDIDQYEQYF
TRBJ2-7 | . | TRBV15 | many | CATSRDHYEQYF
TRBJ2-1 | . | TRBV7-2 | . | CASSFSGGVRVQNEQFF
TRBJ2-1 | . | TRBV5-1 | . | CASSLAQGHSSYNEQFF
TRBJ2-1 | . | TRBV7-8 | few | CASSLRQVVHNEQFF
TRBJ1-1 | . | TRBV27 | . | CASSLRGNEAFF
TRBJ2-7 | . | TRBV6-2/TRBV6-3 | . | CASWGISYEQYF
TRBJ1-1 | . | TRBV5-1 | . | CASSLELWIGMNTEAFF
TRBJ2-6 | TRBD1 | TRBV5-1 | . | CASSPGGTGDNGANVLTF
TRBJ2-3 | TRBD2 | TRBV20-1 | . | CSATRGSGGRTDTQYF
TRBJ1-2 | . | TRBV4-3 | few | CASSHTWTAANYGYTF
TRBJ1-2 | . | TRBV20-1 | few | CSAREGPTYGYTF
TRBJ1-3 | . | TRBV15 | . | CATSSRETGNTIYF
TRBJ2-5 | . | TRBV20-1 | . | CSARERDQETQYF
TRBJ2-1 | . | TRBV15 | few | CATSRGVQYNEQFF
TRBJ1-1 | . | TRBV6-2/TRBV6-3 | . | CASSYSPGTENTEAFF
TRBJ1-1 | . | TRBV5-1 | . | CASSLGHRATEAFF
TRBJ2-4 | TRBD2 | TRBV2 | few | CASSEGILAGHHQYF
TRBJ2-7 | . | TRBV2 | . | CASSFRENYEQYF
TRBJ2-1 | . | TRBV5-1 | few | CASSLSGIGPYNEQFF
TRBJ2-1 | TRBD1 | TRBV24-1 | . | CATSDSPGQGAYNEQFF
TRBJ2-1 | . | TRBV5-1 | . | CASTPGPGILDKQFF
TRBJ1-1 | . | TRBV4-3 | . | CASSQVGSYVNTEAFF
TRBJ2-4 | . | TRBV4-3 | few | CASSQEYRSKNIQYF
TRBJ1-2 | . | TRBV7-9 | . | CASNFSSRVSNYGYTF
TRBJ2-3 | . | TRBV4-2 | . | CAGSPGGGGTDTQYF
TRBJ1-1 | TRBD1 | TRBV29-1 | once | CSVEEGGQAAFF